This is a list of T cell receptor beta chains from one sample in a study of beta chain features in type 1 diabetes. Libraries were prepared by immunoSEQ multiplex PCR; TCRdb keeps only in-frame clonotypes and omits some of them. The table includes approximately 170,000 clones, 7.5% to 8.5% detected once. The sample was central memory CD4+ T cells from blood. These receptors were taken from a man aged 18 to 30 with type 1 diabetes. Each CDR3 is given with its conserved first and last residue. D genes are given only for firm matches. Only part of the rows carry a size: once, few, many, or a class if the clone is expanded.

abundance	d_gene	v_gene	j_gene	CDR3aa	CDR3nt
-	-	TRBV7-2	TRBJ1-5	CASSLYRDGNQPQHF	TGTGCCAGCAGCTTATACAGGGACGGCAATCAGCCCCAGCATTTT
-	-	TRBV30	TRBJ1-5	CAWSVNRAEGTQHF	TGTGCCTGGAGTGTAAACAGGGCCGAGGGGACCCAGCATTTT
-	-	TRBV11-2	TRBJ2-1	CASSQVRGRPGEQFF	TGTGCCAGCAGCCAAGTGCGGGGAAGGCCCGGTGAGCAGTTCTTC
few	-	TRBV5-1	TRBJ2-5	CASSLAIGGQEETQYF	TGCGCCAGCAGCTTAGCGATCGGAGGTCAGGAAGAGACCCAGTACTTC
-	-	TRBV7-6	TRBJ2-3	CASSPGPISTDTQYF	TGTGCCAGCAGCCCAGGCCCGATTAGCACAGATACGCAGTATTTT
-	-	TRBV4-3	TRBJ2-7	CASSQDPGAGWEQYF	TGCGCCAGCAGCCAAGATCCAGGGGCAGGGTGGGAGCAGTACTTC
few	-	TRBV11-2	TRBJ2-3	CASSSTTDTQYF	TGTGCCAGCAGCTCGACAACAGATACGCAGTATTTT
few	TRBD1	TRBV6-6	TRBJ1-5	CASRHPGDRANQPQHF	TGTGCCAGCCGCCATCCGGGCGACAGGGCCAATCAGCCCCAGCATTTT
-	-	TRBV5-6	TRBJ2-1	CASSFDFPNEQFF	TGTGCCAGCAGCTTTGACTTCCCCAATGAGCAGTTCTTC
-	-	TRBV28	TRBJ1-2	CASSFQGRKGYTF	TGTGCCAGCAGTTTTCAGGGAAGGAAGGGCTACACCTTC
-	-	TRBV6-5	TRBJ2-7	CASSQQGREQYF	TGTGCCAGCAGTCAACAGGGTAGAGAGCAGTACTTC
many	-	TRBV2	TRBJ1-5	CASKRDNNQPQHF	TGTGCCAGCAAGCGGGACAACAATCAGCCCCAGCATTTT
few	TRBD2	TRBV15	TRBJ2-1	CATSYEQRGLAGVYEQFF	TGTGCCACCAGCTACGAACAGCGGGGACTAGCGGGAGTCTATGAGCAGTTCTTC
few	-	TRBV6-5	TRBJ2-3	CASTDARDTQYF	TGTGCCAGCACCGACGCTAGAGATACGCAGTATTTT
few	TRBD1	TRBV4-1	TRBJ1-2	CASSQVPPGTGAYGYTF	TGCGCCAGCAGCCAAGTCCCTCCGGGAACAGGGGCCTATGGCTACACCTTC
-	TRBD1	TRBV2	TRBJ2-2	CASSDDRGGELFF	TGTGCCAGCAGTGACGACAGGGGCGGGGAGCTGTTTTTT
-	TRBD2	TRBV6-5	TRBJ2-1	CASSASGGNNEQFF	TGTGCCAGCAGTGCTAGCGGGGGTAACAATGAGCAGTTCTTC